This T cell receptor beta chain appears in the sequencing data of a study of blood T cell repertoires in COVID-19. Background on the study: PBMCs, B-cell-depleted T cells, or T cells were the source of the cDNA or gDNA that made up the material.

Repertoires were generated with immunoSEQ multiplex PCR, while TCRdb's copy carries only in-frame clones and drops some. In the table there are about 240,000 clones, roughly 80% of which are singletons. Germline lookup yields CDR1 SEHNR and CDR2 FQNEAQ (reference sequence). J was trimmed by 7 bases and V by 2 bases; bases with no gene match: 3. This CDR3 has 15 residues. This TCR was sampled from a woman older than 75 with acute or convalescent COVID-19. This chain links TRBV7-9 with TRBJ1-6; the match to TRBD1 covers 9 bases. The sequenced sample was peripheral blood. The CDR3 bases are TGTGCCAGCAGCTTACCAGGACAGGGGAATTCACCCCTCCACTTT. It specifies CASSLPGQGNSPLHF.